The 21 T cell receptor beta chains in this list originate from one sample, sequenced in a study of T cell responses to AZD1222 COVID-19 vaccine. The data were produced by immunoSEQ multiplex PCR, yet TCRdb's version contains in-frame clones alone and is incomplete. Of approximately 70,000 clones listed, 75% to 90% are singletons. The specimen comprised peripheral blood, sampled on day 0 of AZD1222 vaccination. These receptors came from an adult in good health.

The chain has TRBV7-8 and TRBJ1-5, with D perhaps TRBD1 (5 bases). Trimming stripped 4 bases from V and 2 bases from J, with 24 bases between. CDR1 and CDR2 from the germline V gene are SGHVS and FQNEAQ. The CDR3 is made up of 19 amino acids. CDR3 in amino acids: CASSSNWGGRGKGNQPQHF. The CDR3 DNA sequence: TGTGCCAGCAGCTCCAACTGGGGGGGACGAGGGAAGGGCAATCAGCCCCAGCATTTT.

This sequence joins TRBV20-1 and TRBJ1-4; D is uncertain. Germline loops: CDR1 DFQATT, CDR2 SNEGSKA (reference sequence). The V and J ends lost 3 bases and 11 bases respectively, with 16 bases between them. This CDR3 has 13 amino acids. The CDR3 loop reads CSASWMREAKLFF. CDR3 sequence (DNA): TGCAGTGCTAGTTGGATGCGGGAAGCCAAACTGTTTTTT.

This sequence joins TRBV29-1 and TRBJ2-7; possible D gene TRBD2, 6 bases. This CDR3 has 12 amino acids. Germline V gives CDR1 SQVTM, CDR2 ANQGSEA. V lost 1 base and J 6 bases, leaving 10 bases between the germline ends. CDR3 bases: TGCAGCGTTGAAGTCGGGGGTACCGAGCAGTACTTC. Translating it yields CSVEVGGTEQYF.

CDR3 region: CASSLWGTAKAHEQYF. DNA for the CDR3: TGTGCCAGCAGCTTATGGGGGACAGCTAAGGCCCACGAGCAGTACTTC. The genes are TRBV7-9 and TRBJ2-7; 7 bases align to TRBD1. CDR3 length equals 16 residues. Looked up from germline, CDR1 is SEHNR and CDR2 is FQNEAQ (reference sequence). V lost 2 bases to trimming and J lost 5 bases; unmatched junction nucleotides: 12. Full variable domain (outside the CDR3, taken from reference TRBV7-9 and TRBJ2-7): DTGVSQNPRHKITKRGQNVTFRCDPISEHNRLYWYRQTLGQGPEFLTYFQNEAQLEKSRLLSDRFSAERPKGSFSTLEIQRTEQGDSAMYLCASSLWGTAKAHEQYFGPGTRLTVT.

The chain joins TRBV18 to TRBJ1-1; D is ambiguous. The V gene lost 3 bases and the J gene lost 5 bases, with 25 bases spanning the gap. The length of the CDR3 is 18 residues. Germline V gives CDR1 KGHSH, CDR2 LQKENI. CDR3: CASSPPFAGGRLGTEAFF. The DNA for the CDR3 is TGTGCCAGCTCACCCCCCTTCGCGGGAGGGAGATTAGGTACTGAAGCTTTCTTT.

The CDR3 loop is CASSQSLRGAQYF. CDR3 coding DNA: TGCGCCAGCAGTCAATCGCTCAGGGGGGCGCAGTACTTC. The chain uses TRBV23-1 and TRBJ2-7, with D maybe TRBD1 (7 bases). TRBV23-1 is treated as an ORF (open reading frame) with a function not yet certain. Deletions cut 0 bases from V and 9 bases from J, with 12 bases between. This CDR3 contains 13 residues.

The chain couples TRBV9 to TRBJ1-2; tentatively, D is TRBD1 (5 bases). The CDR3 runs to 14 residues. Trimming shortened V by 4 bases and J by 4 bases, and 14 bases separated the two germline ends. CDR1 SGDLS and CDR2 YYNGEE come from the germline V gene. The DNA for the CDR3 is TGTGCCAGCAGCAACCGGGACTCGCTCTATGGCTACACCTTC. It encodes CASSNRDSLYGYTF.

The chain combines TRBV11-2 with TRBJ2-7; D is ambiguous. Trimming took off 3 bases at V and 0 bases at J, with 6 bases between the two ends. Germline loops: CDR1 SGHAT, CDR2 FQNNGV. This CDR3 is built from 13 residues. Here the CDR3 reads CASSFKPSYEQYF. The CDR3 DNA is TGTGCCAGCAGCTTTAAGCCCTCCTACGAGCAGTACTTC.

The chain combines TRBV21-1 with TRBJ1-5. TRBV21-1 is marked as a pseudogene. The CDR3 spans 18 residues. CDR3 region: CASSKAWQGGGGNQPQHF. For the CDR3, the DNA is TGTGCCAGCAGCAAAGCTTGGCAGGGGGGCGGGGGGAATCAGCCCCAGCATTTT.

This clone was recorded once. The rearrangement joins TRBV5-6 to TRBJ1-3; 8 nucleotides agree with TRBD1. J gave up 5 bases and V 5 bases, and 6 bases lay outside the gene matches. CDR1 SGHDT and CDR2 YYEEEE come from the germline V gene. This CDR3 contains 14 residues. As DNA, the CDR3 is TGTGCCAGCAGTTCGAGGACAGGGAGAAACACCATATATTTT. Residues: CASSSRTGRNTIYF.

The rearrangement joins TRBV2 to TRBJ2-7, with TRBD2 matching 11 bases. V shed 5 bases, J shed 5 bases, and the junction held 8 bases outside the gene matches. The germline gives CDR1 SNHLY, CDR2 FYNNEI. The CDR3 extends over 15 amino acids. CDR3 sequence (DNA): TGTGCCAGCAGTCAACATGTACTAGCGGGAGACGAGCAGTACTTC. It encodes CASSQHVLAGDEQYF.

As concerns this clone: At one end, the junction sequence differs from germline, possibly due to a read error. The V and J genes are TRBV12-5 and TRBJ2-1; the D gene is possibly TRBD1 (5 bases). From germline, CDR1 is LGHNT and CDR2 FRNRAP. The CDR3 sequence is 12 residues long. CDR3 protein: CASGSRVDSRVF. In DNA, the CDR3 is TGTGCTAGTGGTTCCAGGGTTGATTCTCGGGTCTTC.

The genes are TRBV6-5 and TRBJ2-1; 8 positions match TRBD2. The V gene's germline CDR1 is MNHEY and CDR2 SVGAGI. This CDR3 is built from 15 residues. The V segment lost 8 bases and the J segment 7 bases; nucleotides outside the gene matches: 13. Written as DNA, the CDR3 is TGTGCCAGCTCCCGCGGTAGCGGGAAGCTAAATGAGCAGTTCTTC. Translating gives CASSRGSGKLNEQFF.

This clone has only one observation. The chain recombines TRBV6-5 with TRBJ1-1, with 7 bases aligning to TRBD1. The CDR3 extends over 13 amino acids. Germline CDR1 reads MNHEY; CDR2 reads SVGAGI. Trimming at V came to 5 bases and at J to 5 bases, leaving 5 bases not matched to a gene. CDR3 sequence: CASSIQGSTEAFF. CDR3 coding DNA: TGTGCCAGCAGTATACAGGGGTCGACTGAAGCTTTCTTT.

CDR3 in amino acids: CASSVDGPDYGYTF. In DNA form, the CDR3 reads TGTGCCAGCAGCGTCGACGGGCCGGACTATGGCTACACCTTC. V is TRBV7-3 and J is TRBJ1-2; no reliable D call. Per germline, CDR1 SGHTA and CDR2 FQGTGA. CDR3 length: 14 residues. Trimming stripped 5 bases from V and 3 bases from J, with 13 bases between. The full variable domain, completed using reference TRBV7-3 and TRBJ1-2, is GAGVSQTPSNKVTEKGKYVELRCDPISGHTALYWYRQSLGQGPEFLIYFQGTGAADDSGLPNDRFFAVRPEGSVSTLKIQRTERGDSAVYLCASSVDGPDYGYTFGSGTRLTVV.

This clone was detected only a few times. The CDR3 nucleotides are TGTGCCAGCAGCCAAACACTAGCGGGCACATCCTCCTACGAGCAGTACTTC. Protein: CASSQTLAGTSSYEQYF. The J gene is TRBJ2-7, the V gene TRBV3-1 (or the pseudogene TRBV3-2); 9 nucleotides match TRBD2. From germline, CDR1 is LGHDT and CDR2 YNNKEL (reference sequence). The CDR3 length is 17 residues. After removal of 2 bases from V and 0 bases from J, the junction contained 8 bases not matched to a gene.

This sequence joins TRBV5-1 and TRBJ1-5; the D is unclear. The CDR3 covers 16 residues. The germline V and J ends were trimmed by 0 bases and 0 bases, with 10 bases remaining between them. In germline, CDR1 is SGHRS, CDR2 YFSETQ. The CDR3 loop is CASSLEGGHSNQPQHF. CDR3 sequence (DNA): TGCGCCAGCAGCTTGGAGGGCGGCCATAGCAATCAGCCCCAGCATTTT.

This sequence joins TRBV2 and TRBJ2-2, with 8 nucleotides matching TRBD2. This CDR3 has 14 residues. Germline assignment: CDR1 SNHLY and CDR2 FYNNEI. The J segment lost 6 bases and the V segment lost 6 bases, leaving 6 bases of the junction unmatched. CDR3 in amino acids: CASSTGLDPGELFF. Here the CDR3 DNA reads TGTGCCAGCAGCACGGGACTAGATCCCGGGGAGCTGTTTTTT.

The gene calls are TRBV5-1 and TRBJ1-1, with a tentative D call TRBD1 (6 bases). The CDR3 is 13 residues long. Germline-derived CDR1 and CDR2 are SGHRS and YFSETQ. V gave up 0 bases and J gave up 4 bases, with 7 bases separating them. Written as DNA, the CDR3 is TGCGCCAGCAGCTTGGAACAGGGCACTGAAGCTTTCTTT. It yields the protein CASSLEQGTEAFF.

This clone has a single count. This chain joins TRBV3-1 (or the pseudogene TRBV3-2) and TRBJ2-5, with 7 bases fitting TRBD2. After removal of 1 base from V and 1 base from J, the junction contained 0 bases not matched to a gene. Germline V gene data show CDR1 as LGHDT and CDR2 as YNNKEL (reference sequence). The CDR3 totals 14 residues. CDR3 coding DNA: TGTGCCAGCAGCCAAGCTAGCGGCCAAGAGACCCAGTACTTC. This sequence encodes CASSQASGQETQYF.

This clone appeared once. The V call is TRBV14, the J call TRBJ1-6, with D possibly being TRBD1 (6 bases). Trimming left V 1 base short and J 7 bases short, with 11 bases between. Germline CDR1 reads SGHDN; CDR2 reads FVKESK. This CDR3 contains 15 residues. This chain's CDR3 is CASSQGTVKNSPLHF. CDR3 DNA: TGTGCCAGCAGCCAAGGGACAGTAAAGAATTCACCCCTCCACTTT.